This T cell receptor (beta chain) was identified in a study of memory CD4+ T cells and cytomegalovirus serostatus (dated by TCRdb to about 2019). Turning to the overall study: The cohort included roughly 33 healthy adults from Belgium, of whom 9 were CMV seropositive and approximately 25 were CMV seronegative. To replicate a published TCR-based CMV serostatus classifier, the study sequenced CD4+ memory TCRbeta repertoires from a Belgian cohort whose cytomegalovirus serostatus was known.

CDR1 and CDR2, looked up from the germline V gene, are SGHNT and YENEEA. From the cysteine through the phenylalanine, the CDR3 covers 17 amino acids. The CDR3 DNA has 51 bases and is translated from base 1. V is trimmed back by 4 bases and J by 6 bases, and the junction contains 13 bases that no gene match accounts for. General findings and caveats noted by the study authors: Only CD4+CD45RO+ memory cells were sequenced, in contrast to the original study, which included naive and memory CD4+ and CD8+ populations. On the Belgian cohort, the classifier built on the original framework reached a median bootstrapped AUC of approximately 0.94, with a 95% CI of 0.76-1.00. CMV serostatus prediction reached a median bootstrapped AUC of 0.95 with the original framework and just under 0.92 with a US-trained random forest. The results were interpreted as suggesting that the CMV-associated TCR signature is mostly present in the CD4+ memory repertoire. Among the approximately 160 previously reported CMV-associated TCRbeta sequences, 65 to 85 showed up in the CD4+ memory repertoires, with each one found in between one and five individuals.

Genomic DNA was extracted from sorted cells with the Quick-DNA Microprep Kit. TCRbeta DNA was amplified with the immunoSEQ hsTCRbeta kit following the manufacturer's protocol. TCRbeta libraries were sequenced on an Illumina MiSeq instrument. The source study handled its data this way. Once out-of-frame sequences had been removed, 2,204,828 distinct TCRbeta sequences were left, which works out to an average of roughly 64,000 per individual. Two values were used to score each individual: the count of fewer than 200 previously reported CMV-associated TCRbeta sequences and the total count of productive distinct TCRbeta sequences. A beta-binomial model was reimplemented in Python, and random forests from scikit-learn, run with default parameters, were trained on data from the US cohort. On the Belgian cohort, classifier performance was reported as the median AUC, along with percentile confidence intervals, across 10,000 bootstrap iterations. TCRdb provides this immuneACCESS table in a form limited to in-frame rearrangements. Some clones are lacking; in checked studies, under half of them reflect an unresolved V gene, and why the rest are absent is not known. V and J calls and clone size are as listed in that table; D and trimming were resolved from the DNA. This sample lists tens of thousands of clones; around three quarters were detected once. Over 2% of the sample goes to the ten largest clones.

A FACSAria II was used to sort memory CD4+ T cells, defined as single viable CD3+CD4+CD8-CD45RO+ cells. To determine CMV serostatus, a Roche Elecsys assay was used that detects serum IgG against CMV pp150, pp28, p38 and p52. Once the samples were thawed, total CD4+ T cells were enriched through positive selection using CD4 magnetic microbeads. The samples came from a separate study whose specific focus was interrogating the CD4+ T cell memory repertoire. Following standard operating procedures, peripheral blood mononuclear cells were isolated and cryopreserved, while serum was kept at -80 degrees C. Staining used CD3-PerCP (BW264/56), CD4-APC (RPA-T4), CD45RO-PE (UCHT1) and CD8-Pacific Orange (3B5) antibodies, with Sytox blue excluding non-viable cells. As regards this clone: There is no known antigen for this receptor. Nothing much larger sits one base from this clone, and base qualities are not available.

Rearrangement joined TRBV11-3 to TRBJ2-1, with 9 central nucleotides matching TRBD2. Sequencing used memory CD4+ T cells from blood. This clonotype originated in an adult in good health and CMV-seropositive. The CDR3 region: CASSSPRGLAGFNEQFF. The nucleotide sequence is given as TGTGCCAGCAGCTCCCCCAGGGGTCTAGCGGGATTCAATGAGCAGTTCTTC.